Below, one TCR beta chain is given with its context. Its antigen is unidentified. The sample comes from a study of CD8 T cells in ankylosing spondylitis. Study conclusions and caveats: In ankylosing spondylitis blood, a motif of roughly 8 highly homologous TCR beta variants appeared characteristic. Reports say disease-linked clones showed up significantly more in matched ankylosing spondylitis synovial fluid.

This CDR3 region has 17 residues. Trimming removed 0 bases at V and 0 bases at J, with 15 bases between. Germline assignment: CDR1 SGHRS and CDR2 YFSETQ. Libraries for TCR beta were made by quantitative 5'-RACE with molecular barcodes. TCRdb analysed the 5' RACE reads with MiXCR anew, one entry per CDR3 protein. Among 300,000 to 400,000 distinct CDR3 sequences listed, about a fifth were seen once. Sequencing input: blood, either unsorted or a sorted T cell fraction (not recorded which). The clonotype was recovered from a male donor with ankylosing spondylitis. V gene TRBV5-1 combines with J gene TRBJ1-2; D not certain. The CDR3 region is CASSLEADTKTNYGYTF. CDR3 DNA: TGCGCCAGCAGCTTGGAGGCAGATACTAAAACTAACTATGGCTACACCTTC.